This T cell receptor (beta chain) was sequenced in a study of glioma-infiltrating T cells. General study points: Gliomas, especially low-grade, showed above-expected tissue-blood divergence; non-neoplastic patients showed below. Only very few CDR3 sequences appeared in both tissue and blood.

Using RNA template, CDR3s of TCR alpha and beta were amplified with iRepertoire arm-PCR. TCRdb re-analysed the multiplex PCR reads in MiXCR, keeping a single row per CDR3 protein. The sample contains tens of thousands of distinct CDR3 sequences, about 23% of which appear only once. At least ten counts were recorded for this clonotype. Antigen specificity is unknown. The germline CDR1 and CDR2 sequences are MNHNS and SASEGT. With 7 bases clipped from V and 6 bases from J, the junction kept 9 bases outside the gene matches. The CDR3 sequence is 14 residues long. J is TRBJ1-1 and V is TRBV6-1; 9 bases map to TRBD1. The receptor's source is a human donor with low-grade glioma or glioblastoma, undergoing nonglioma brain surgery, or in good health (not recorded which). Source material: glioma tissue, nonneoplastic brain tissue, or PBMCs (not recorded which). For the CDR3, the DNA is TGTGCCAGCACGGGGTCAACAGGGGGCCCTGAAGCTTTCTTT. It specifies CASTGSTGGPEAFF.